This T cell receptor (beta chain) is drawn from a study of blood T cell repertoires in COVID-19 (dated by TCRdb to the early 2020s). Some background on the complete study: Collaborator samples came from the United States, Italy and Spain and covered acute and convalescent phases of COVID-19. The repertoires were released in a freely available public database intended as a resource for research on the immune response to SARS-CoV-2. Where HLA class I and class II types were available, the types were taken from metadata supplied by the sample provider, not from assay-based typing. Sample metadata almost always included a de-identified subject ID, COVID-19 status, age in years and sex. Samples came from the ongoing ImmuneRACE study (first 160 participants) plus 1,254 subjects from 6 global collaborators. The material from the prospective study consisted of cDNA or gDNA derived from T cells, B-cell-depleted T cells, or PBMCs. Subjects who had been exposed to COVID-19, were actively infected with it, or had recovered from it provided the deeply sampled blood TCRbeta repertoires that made up the dataset. The paper's findings and limits, for the study overall: How much clinical and demographic metadata was included differed by source and by participant, and the metadata was provided uncurated.

TCRbeta CDR3 regions were amplified from genomic DNA using the immunoSEQ Assay, a bias-controlled multiplex PCR. The authors processed their data as follows. Within the assay, amplification of reference gene primers was used to estimate how many nucleated cells each sample contained. To quantify the absolute abundance of each unique TCRbeta CDR3 rearrangement, sequence reads were collapsed and filtered. For each sample, productive Simpson clonality was calculated as the square root of Simpson's diversity index over productive rearrangements. The source is immuneACCESS, and TCRdb retained only in-frame sequences with V and J called. Part of the clones is not carried over; for the studies checked, unresolved V genes explain less than half of this, and the remainder is unexplained. V and J calls and clone size come straight from that table; D and trimming were deduced from the DNA. The sample yields fewer than 250,000 clones; roughly four fifths were counted once. The top ten hold 4.7% of the sample.

The collaborating institutions used their own protocols to collect whole blood in K2EDTA tubes. For TCRbeta analysis, collaborator samples were shipped as frozen whole blood, as isolated PBMCs, or as DNA extracted from either sample type. This clone has more than one count but fewer than ten. It lacks a known antigen. Per-nucleotide qualities are absent, and no much larger clonotype sits a single base away. The CDR3 contains 15 residues, cysteine and phenylalanine counted. CDR3 DNA only is kept here, 45 bases in frame from base 1. CDR1 is given as SEHNR and CDR2 as FQNEAQ, both from the germline V gene (reference sequence). V is shortened by 5 bases, J by 3 bases, and the region joining them spans 16 bases.

This chain joins TRBV7-9 to TRBJ1-2; TRBD1 is possibly the D segment (6 matching bases). This sequence was found in a woman in her sixties or seventies with acute or convalescent COVID-19. Sequencing was done on a sample of peripheral blood. DNA sequence: TGTGCCAGCAGCGTCATCGGTGAGGGGGACTATGGCTACACCTTC. This gives the protein CASSVIGEGDYGYTF.